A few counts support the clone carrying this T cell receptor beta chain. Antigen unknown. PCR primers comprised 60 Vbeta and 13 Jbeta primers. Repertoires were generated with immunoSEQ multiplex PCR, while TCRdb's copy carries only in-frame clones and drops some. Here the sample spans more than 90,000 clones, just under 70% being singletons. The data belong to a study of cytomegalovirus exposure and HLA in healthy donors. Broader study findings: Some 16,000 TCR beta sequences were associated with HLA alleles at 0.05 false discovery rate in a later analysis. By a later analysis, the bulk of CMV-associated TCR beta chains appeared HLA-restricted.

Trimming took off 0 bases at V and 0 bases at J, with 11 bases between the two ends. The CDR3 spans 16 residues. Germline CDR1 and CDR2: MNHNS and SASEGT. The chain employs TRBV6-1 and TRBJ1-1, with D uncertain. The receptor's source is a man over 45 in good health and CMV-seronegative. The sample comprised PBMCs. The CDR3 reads CASSEATRVLNTEAFF. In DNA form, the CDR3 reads TGTGCCAGCAGTGAAGCGACCCGGGTCTTGAACACTGAAGCTTTCTTT.